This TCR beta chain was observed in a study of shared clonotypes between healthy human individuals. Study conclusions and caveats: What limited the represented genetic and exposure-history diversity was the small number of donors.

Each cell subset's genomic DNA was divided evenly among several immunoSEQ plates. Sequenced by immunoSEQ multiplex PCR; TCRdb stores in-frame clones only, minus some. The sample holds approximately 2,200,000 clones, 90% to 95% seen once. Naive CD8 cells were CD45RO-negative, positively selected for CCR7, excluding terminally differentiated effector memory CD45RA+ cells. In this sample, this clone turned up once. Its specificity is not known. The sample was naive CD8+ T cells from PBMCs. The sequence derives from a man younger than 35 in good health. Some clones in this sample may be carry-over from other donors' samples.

The CDR3 sequence: CASRLGGINPQHF. CDR3 in DNA: TGTGCCAGTCGCCTGGGAGGAATCAATCCCCAGCATTTT. V usage is TRBV19 and J usage is TRBJ1-5; D ambiguous. The germline CDR1 and CDR2 sequences are LNHDA and SQIVND (reference sequence). The ends were cut back, 8 bases at V and 10 bases at J, with 18 bases in the middle. The CDR3 sequence is 13 residues long.